This T cell receptor (beta chain) was observed in a study of cytomegalovirus exposure and HLA in healthy donors (dated by TCRdb to about 2017). Background for the entire study: According to an earlier analysis of several hundred of the donors, about 170 million T cells yielded over 90 million unique TCR beta sequences and approximately 300 Gb of sequence data. An early release covering roughly 640 HLA-typed donors comprised approximately 290 gigabases of sequencing data and approximately 85 million unique TCR sequences. Among the roughly 400 genotyped donors, roughly 80% belonged to the genetic ancestry cluster associated with self-reported Caucasian donors. The aim of the study was to test whether cataloging public T cell receptors could identify signatures of past pathogen exposure. Using immunosequencing, the study profiled T cell repertoires from 666 subjects and related those repertoires to cytomegalovirus serostatus. Along with the approximately 700-subject first cohort, a separate validation cohort of some 130 different subjects was used. To predict cytomegalovirus infection status, the study combined high-throughput TCR immunosequencing, statistical association of individual TCRs with disease status, and machine learning. In a later analysis, previously published TCR beta repertoires from 500 to 750 donors were re-analyzed and high-resolution HLA genotyping was added so that TCR occurrence patterns could be studied. In the later analysis, no new phenotypic data were used to find candidate immune exposures; instead, reliance was placed on TCR beta sequences and their occurrence across donors. To decide whether each TCR beta V gene segment behaved as functional or pseudogenic, an earlier analysis of some 600 of the donors relied on high-throughput TCR beta sequencing. Donor age, sex, ethnicity and CMV serostatus were collected together with the repertoire data. A later genetic analysis took genome-wide SNP genotypes for about 65% of the 666 donors and used that subset as a discovery cohort. All discovery cohort repertoires had been generated on a single sequencing platform. Both class I and class II loci were covered by HLA typing, at four-digit resolution. Typing coverage differed by locus: A, B, C, DRB1 and DQB1 were typed in about 629-640 donors, DQA1 in approximately 520, DPA1 in over 600, and DPB1 in around 440. Because of strong linkage in the cohort, roughly five DR-DQ haplotypes were treated as single units for association and clustering. Among approximately 370 genotyped donors of the cohort, an average of roughly 230,000 unique TCR beta nucleotide sequences was sequenced per donor, of which 15% to 20% were non-productive.

Overall study outcomes, separate from this receptor: Across donors, most TCR sequences were observed very rarely, whereas some public TCRs were present in many individuals. It was suggested by the authors that the approach could potentially be generalized to other disease states and immunological phenotypes. The only immune exposure information available for the cohort was CMV serostatus. Sequencing depth was assumed to be roughly uniform across donors in the presence/absence analyses, though that assumption may not hold. A further reported finding was that TCR beta sequences accurately predicted the HLA-A and HLA-B alleles for most subjects in the first cohort. Because counts were too low, seventeen rarely observed V segments, including chromosome 9 orphons, were excluded from the earlier analysis of 587 of the donors. A later genetic analysis reported fewer N-insertions in productive TCRs among donors in an Asian-associated ancestry cluster than the approximately 700-donor mean. The study gave a list of about 170 TCR beta chains associated with cytomegalovirus. In a later analysis, HLA-associated TCR beta chains showed more clonal expansion and lower generation probabilities than non-associated chains that were equally common. Most CMV-associated TCR beta chains appeared to be HLA-restricted in a later analysis, and the HLA associations seemed to be driven largely by CMV exposure. A group of highly shared sequence variants was considered likely to be a technical artifact of the sequencing pipeline. A few of the identified cytomegalovirus-associated TCR beta chains were confirmed in vitro to be specific for cytomegalovirus antigens. In a later analysis, the rate of TCR association differed among HLA loci, with DRB1 alleles having the most associated TCRs and HLA-C alleles having the fewest. Strong co-occurrence of HLA alleles, especially DR and DQ, made assigning TCR associations to individual alleles difficult. Some IMGT-functional V segments, including TRBV6-2 and TRBV6-3, could not be distinguished by the 87-base-pair reads and were therefore excluded. Correlated functional status among segregating V segments might be attributable to linkage disequilibrium, but an unknown experimental factor could not be ruled out. The cohort was sequenced for TCR beta chains only, and without alpha or paired-chain data the features that could be detected were limited. HLA typing was unavailable for some donors at each locus, so association tests used only the typed subset. The classifier was reported to diagnose cytomegalovirus status with high specificity and sensitivity in both the original and validation cohorts. In a later analysis, about 16,000 TCR beta sequences were associated with specific HLA alleles at a false discovery rate of 0.05. In an earlier analysis of several hundred of the donors, most TCR beta V segments were observed in productive rearrangements about 87% or about 30% of the time, broadly matching IMGT annotations. Several of the top co-occurrence clusters appeared to be linked to parvovirus B19, influenza, CMV and Epstein-Barr virus, according to a later analysis. V-gene and J-gene trimming of TCR beta chains was associated with a missense DCLRE1C variant in a later genetic analysis, and the association was replicated in an independent cohort.

On this clone: The antigen it recognizes is unknown. One base away there is no much larger clone; base qualities are not given.

V has 4 bases trimmed and J has 5 bases trimmed; junction bases matching no gene number 4. As encoded in the germline V gene, CDR1 is SNHLY while CDR2 is FYNNEI. Including the terminal cysteine and phenylalanine, the CDR3 comprises 14 residues. This entry keeps only the CDR3 DNA: 42 bases, framed from base 1. The library was built by means of the immunoSEQ multiplex PCR assay. A mixture of 60 forward primers for TCR Vbeta segments and 13 reverse primers for TCR Jbeta segments was used in the multiplex PCR. Amplification of the CDR3 region of rearranged TCR beta genes was performed with a multiplex PCR assay on genomic DNA. The Illumina HiSeq System was used to sequence the amplified TCR beta libraries as 87-base-pair reads. On the study's bioinformatics: In a later analysis, some 80 million unique TCR beta chains were counted across the 500 to 850 repertoires, and approximately 11 million of these chains were shared by at least two donors. Raw reads were error-corrected and collapsed into unique sequences by a nearest-neighbor algorithm in which closely related sequences were merged to remove PCR and sequencing errors. CDR3 sequences were aligned to IMGT reference sequences to assign V, D and J gene segments. For a sequence to be retained, a match of at least six nucleotides to both a V gene segment and a J gene segment was required. A rearrangement was called productive if the CDR3 had no stop codons and remained in frame with V and J, and every other rearrangement was called non-productive. CDR3 was defined according to IMGT convention as the region running from the second conserved V-encoded cysteine to the conserved J-encoded phenylalanine. In an earlier analysis of around 540 of the donors, sequences lacking an unambiguous match to a single V gene segment were excluded. An earlier analysis of over 450 of the donors classified V segments as functional when productive rearrangements were above 56.7% and as segregating when the standard deviation between donors was above 5%. A statistical classification framework was built to diagnose cytomegalovirus status from the catalog of TCR beta chain sequences. V and J gene assignment, in a later analysis, came from comparing TCR nucleotide sequences with IMGT/GENE-DB human TR gene sequences. The TCRdist pipeline was used in a later analysis to assign CDR3 sequences and most-parsimonious VDJ recombination scenarios. In a later analysis, each TCR beta chain was defined by its CDR3 amino acid sequence together with its V-gene family, and reads without a unique V-gene family were excluded. In a later analysis, 550 to 650 highly shared, low-generation-probability nucleotide sequences were removed to address suspected cross-contamination and a sequencing artifact. For each public chain, a later analysis derived a clonal expansion index from normalized ranks of inferred template counts within each repertoire. Generation probabilities in a later analysis came from a VDJ recombination model fitted to out-of-frame rearrangements, and those results were checked against IGoR. In a later analysis, hypergeometric tests were used to score TCR-TCR, TCR-HLA and TCR-CMV co-occurrence, with a repertoire-size bias correction applied to TCR pairs. In a later analysis, false discovery rates were estimated by permuting HLA or CMV assignments 20 times. In a later analysis, co-occurring TCRs were grouped with DBSCAN, and TCRdist sequence similarity was added when clustering was performed within HLA-allele-positive subsets. Repertoires with fewer than 30,000 or more than 120,000 public chains, plus five repertoires with anomalous nucleotide sharing, were excluded from co-occurrence clustering. This immuneACCESS table, as held by TCRdb, lists in-frame sequences with V and J called but not all clones. Of the missing ones, under half trace to an unresolved V gene in checked studies; the others have no known cause. V, J and clone size reflect that table, while D and trimming were determined from the DNA. Across this sample there are roughly 150,000 clones, with 82% seen only once. Roughly 1.6% of the sample is in the top ten clones.

The cohort comprised fewer than 750 healthy bone marrow donors. Cohort members were all nominally healthy when sampled, although unrecorded immune exposures were likely present. The donor was CMV seropositive and was included in the group of 250 to 300 seropositive cohort members. A peripheral blood sample was provided by each donor, and peripheral blood mononuclear cells were used for TCR beta sequencing. Genomic DNA extraction from the blood cell samples was performed with the Qiagen DNeasy Blood Extraction Kit. The specimen was PBMCs. The chain is assembled from TRBV2 and TRBJ1-4; TRBD1 agrees with 7 junctional bases. This clonotype originated in a girl aged 10-17 years in good health and CMV-seropositive. The DNA sequence reads TGTGCCAGCAGTGTCTTACAGGGGAATGAAAAACTGTTTTTT. Its protein reads: CASSVLQGNEKLFF.